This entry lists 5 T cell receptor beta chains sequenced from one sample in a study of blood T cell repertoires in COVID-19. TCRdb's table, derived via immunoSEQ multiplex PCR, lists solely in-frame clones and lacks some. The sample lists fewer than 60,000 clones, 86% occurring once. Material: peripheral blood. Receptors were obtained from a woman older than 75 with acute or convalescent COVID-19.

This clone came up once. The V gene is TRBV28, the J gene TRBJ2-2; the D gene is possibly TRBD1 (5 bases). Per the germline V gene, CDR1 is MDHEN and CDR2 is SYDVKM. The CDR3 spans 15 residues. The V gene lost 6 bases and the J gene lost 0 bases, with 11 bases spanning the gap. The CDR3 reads CASSTGAPNTGELFF. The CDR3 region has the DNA TGTGCCAGCAGCACAGGTGCCCCGAACACCGGGGAGCTGTTTTTT.

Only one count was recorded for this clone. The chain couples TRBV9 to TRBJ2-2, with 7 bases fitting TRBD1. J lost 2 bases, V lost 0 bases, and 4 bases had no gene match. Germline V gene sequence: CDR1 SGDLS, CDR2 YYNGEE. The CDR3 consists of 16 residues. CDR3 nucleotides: TGTGCCAGCAGCGTAGGACAGGGCCCTAACACCGGGGAGCTGTTTTTT. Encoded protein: CASSVGQGPNTGELFF.

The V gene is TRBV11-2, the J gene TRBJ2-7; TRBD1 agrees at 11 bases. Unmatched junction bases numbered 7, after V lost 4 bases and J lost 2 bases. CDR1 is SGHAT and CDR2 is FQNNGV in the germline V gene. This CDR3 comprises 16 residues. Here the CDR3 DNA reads TGTGCCAGCAGCTATCCTCGGGGACAGGGGGCCTACGAGCAGTACTTC. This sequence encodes CASSYPRGQGAYEQYF.

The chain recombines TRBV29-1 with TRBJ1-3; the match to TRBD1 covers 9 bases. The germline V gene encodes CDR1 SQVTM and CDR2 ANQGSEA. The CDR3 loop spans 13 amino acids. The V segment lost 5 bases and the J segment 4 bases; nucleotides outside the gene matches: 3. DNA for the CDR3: TGCAGCGTTACAGGGGGCATCGGAAACACCATATATTTT. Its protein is CSVTGGIGNTIYF.

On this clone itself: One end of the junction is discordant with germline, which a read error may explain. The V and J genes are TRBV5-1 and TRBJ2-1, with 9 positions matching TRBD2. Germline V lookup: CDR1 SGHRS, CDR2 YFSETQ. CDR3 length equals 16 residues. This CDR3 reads CASSLAGTSSFNEQFF. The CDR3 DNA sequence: TGCGCCAGCAGCTTGGCCGGGACTAGCTCCTTCAATGAGCAGTTCTTC.